This T cell receptor (beta chain) appears in the sequencing data of a study of tumor-infiltrating lymphocytes in primary liver carcinoma. The study's findings and limits: Tumors and blood were compared for top-250-clone fraction, and tumors had the significantly higher value (p = 0.039).

V was pared by 3 bases and J by 1 base, with 9 bases between. Germline-derived CDR1 and CDR2 are SGHRS and YFSETQ. The CDR3 spans 14 residues. On this clonotype itself: Antigen specificity is unknown.

From approximately 450 ng total RNA, TCR beta cDNA was generated with a primer in the constant region. ARM-PCR, slightly modified, supplied the TCR beta libraries through three nested multiplex PCR rounds. The opening two PCR rounds, around 11 cycles each, paired TRBV1-TRBV30 forward primers with a C-beta reverse primer. MiXCR was run by TCRdb on the multiplex PCR reads, yielding one entry per CDR3 protein. The data contain about 43,000 distinct CDR3 sequences, over 70% of them singletons. RNA and DNA were co-extracted from around 20-30 mg of unsorted bulk tissue. The source of this sequence is a man aged 35 to 55 with primary liver carcinoma and hepatitis B virus infection. The V gene is TRBV5-1, the J gene TRBJ2-3, with D hard to call. Sequencing input: liver tumor tissue from sampling region 2. Subset reported: tumor region T2, inferior pole. The CDR3 nucleotides read TGCGCCAGCAGCTCACTGGCTGGCACAGATACGCAGTATTTT. This encodes CASSSLAGTDTQYF.